A selection of T cell receptor beta chains follows, all from one sample in a study of cytomegalovirus exposure and HLA in healthy donors. Clones were sequenced by immunoSEQ multiplex PCR, and TCRdb holds only the in-frame ones, with some missing. This table has about 160,000 clones, around three quarters appearing once. Sequencing input: PBMCs. These receptor sequences come from a young man in good health and CMV-seropositive. Each CDR3 is given with its conserved first and last residue. D genes are given only for firm matches. Size tells how often a clone was seen (once, few, many) or the class of an expanded clone, and some rows leave it out.

>TRBV29-1|TRBD1|TRBJ1-2|NA
TGCAGCGTCTCCACAGGGGGGATCTATGGCTACACCTTC
CSVSTGGIYGYTF
>TRBV29-1|TRBD2|TRBJ2-5|few
TGCAGCGTTGAAGATGAGGAGGCTAGCGGGGGGCAAGAGACCCAGTACTTC
CSVEDEEASGGQETQYF
>TRBV6-1|TRBD1|TRBJ1-1|NA
TGTGCCAGCAGAGGAGGGGGCCCTGAAGCTTTCTTT
CASRGGGPEAFF
>TRBV5-1|NA|TRBJ2-5|few
TGCGCCAGCAGCGATCCCCGGGAAGGAGAGACCCAGTACTTC
CASSDPREGETQYF
>TRBV7-9|NA|TRBJ2-5|NA
TGTGCCAGCAGCTTAGGTGGCTTCCAAGAGACCCAGTACTTC
CASSLGGFQETQYF
>TRBV15|TRBD2|TRBJ2-7|NA
TGTGCCACCAGCAGAGGGTTGGGGGGGTCCTACGAGCAGTACTTC
CATSRGLGGSYEQYF
>TRBV5-1|TRBD1|TRBJ1-1|few
TGCGCCAGCAGCCTCGGGACAGGGGACATCACTGAAGCTTTCTTT
CASSLGTGDITEAFF
>TRBV28|TRBD1|TRBJ2-5|NA
TGTGCCAGTCGCACAGGGGAGCTAGAGACCCAGTACTTC
CASRTGELETQYF
>TRBV13|TRBD1|TRBJ1-5|NA
TGTGCCAGCTCTTTCGGACAGGGCAATCAGCCCCAGCATTTT
CASSFGQGNQPQHF
>TRBV28|TRBD1|TRBJ1-2|NA
TGTGCCAGCAGTTTATCGTCAGGGGGACTCTATGGCTACACCTTC
CASSLSSGGLYGYTF
>TRBV19|NA|TRBJ1-1|NA
TGTGCCAGTAGTCCTGGTAGGGGCCAGAACACTGAAGCTTTCTTT
CASSPGRGQNTEAFF
>TRBV6-6|TRBD2|TRBJ2-3|NA
TGTGCCAGCAGTTTATCGGGGGGGCAAGATACGCAGTATTTT
CASSLSGGQDTQYF
>TRBV28|NA|TRBJ2-7|NA
TGTGCCAGCCTAGGGGCCTACGAGCAGTACTTC
CASLGAYEQYF
>TRBV11-1|TRBD1|TRBJ2-7|NA
TGTGCCAGCACTCTAACCCCGGGACAGAGCTCCTACGAGCAGTACTTC
CASTLTPGQSSYEQYF
>TRBV29-1|TRBD1|TRBJ2-7|NA
TGCAGCGCCCTGGGACAGTCCTACGAGCAGTACTTC
CSALGQSYEQYF
>TRBV4-3|NA|TRBJ2-7|NA
TGCGCCAGCAGCCAAGATACAGATCTCTACGAGCAGTACTTC
CASSQDTDLYEQYF
>TRBV5-4|TRBD2|TRBJ2-4|NA
TGTGCCAGCAGTCCGGGGGGGCCCGCCAAAAACATTCAGTACTTC
CASSPGGPAKNIQYF
>TRBV15|TRBD1|TRBJ2-7|NA
TGTGCCACCAGCAGCCGGGACAGGGACTCCTACGAGCAGTACTTC
CATSSRDRDSYEQYF
>TRBV9|NA|TRBJ1-6|once
TGTGCCAGCAGCGTAACGCCTAAGAGCTCCTATAATTCACCCCTCCACTTT
CASSVTPKSSYNSPLHF
>TRBV2|NA|TRBJ1-1|NA
TGTGCCAGCAGTGAAGCGGTAGGGGTTACTGAAGCTTTCTTT
CASSEAVGVTEAFF
>TRBV19|NA|TRBJ1-6|NA
TGTGCCAGTAGTATAGGGGGGCAGACACCCCTCCACTTT
CASSIGGQTPLHF
>TRBV7-2|NA|TRBJ2-3|NA
TGTGCCAGCAGTCGCCGGGCAGATACGCAGTATTTT
CASSRRADTQYF
>TRBV29-1|NA|TRBJ1-1|few
TGCAGCGTTGAGGTAGGGGGTACTGAAGCTTTCTTT
CSVEVGGTEAFF
>TRBV10-3|NA|TRBJ2-3|few
TGTGCCATCAGTGGGCCAAGTCCTCCCACAGATACGCAGTATTTT
CAISGPSPPTDTQYF
>TRBV10-3|NA|TRBJ1-1|once
TGTGCCATCAGTGTACAGGGAAGAACTGAAGCTTTCTTT
CAISVQGRTEAFF
>TRBV20-1|NA|TRBJ2-5|NA
TGCAGTGCTGATCGATCAGGGGACACGTACTTC
CSADRSGDTYF
>TRBV7-9|TRBD2|TRBJ2-1|NA
TGTGCCAGCAGCCAGACTAGCGTGGTCGATGAGCAGTTCTTC
CASSQTSVVDEQFF
>TRBV28|TRBD1|TRBJ2-7|once
TGTGCCAGCAGCCAAAAAGACGCGGACAGGGGGCGCGATTACGAGCAGTACTTC
CASSQKDADRGRDYEQYF
>TRBV19|TRBD2|TRBJ2-3|NA
TGTGCCAGCACTTTAGCGGGGGCCACAGATACGCAGTATTTT
CASTLAGATDTQYF
>TRBV28|TRBD2|TRBJ2-7|NA
TGTGCCAGCAGTTTAAGCCTAGCGGGGAGGGAGCAGTACTTC
CASSLSLAGREQYF
>TRBV6-4|TRBD1|TRBJ2-7|NA
TGTGCCAGCAGTGACTCAAAAAATAAGGGGGCAGGCGAGCAGTACTTC
CASSDSKNKGAGEQYF
>TRBV6-6|NA|TRBJ1-1|few
TGTGCCAGCAGTTTACGAGGCGGGGCAGGTGAAGCTTTCTTT
CASSLRGGAGEAFF
>TRBV4-2|TRBD2|TRBJ2-7|NA
TGTGCCAGCAGCCCCCCTGGGGGGGGATACGAGCAGTACTTC
CASSPPGGGYEQYF
>TRBV7-3|NA|TRBJ2-3|NA
TGTGCCAGCAGCTTAGGCTTCACAGATACGCAGTATTTT
CASSLGFTDTQYF
>TRBV4-1|NA|TRBJ2-7|NA
TGCGCCAGCAGCCAAGTCAGGGGCCTCTCCTACGAGCAGTACTTC
CASSQVRGLSYEQYF
>TRBV5-1|NA|TRBJ2-7|few
TGCGCCAGCAGCCCAGTGGACGGGAACTACGAGCAGTACTTC
CASSPVDGNYEQYF
>TRBV9|NA|TRBJ2-6|NA
TGTGCCAGCAGCGGGGTCGGGGGAAACAACGTCCTGACTTTC
CASSGVGGNNVLTF
>TRBV28|NA|TRBJ1-2|once
TGTGCCAGCAGTCAGACAGGTGAAGACTTTAACTATGGCTACACCTTC
CASSQTGEDFNYGYTF
>TRBV27|NA|TRBJ2-6|NA
TGTGCCAGCAGAAACCAGGTATTCTCTGGGGCCAACGTCCTGACTTTC
CASRNQVFSGANVLTF
>TRBV6-6|NA|TRBJ1-2|NA
TGTGCCAGTTCAGGGATATTCTATGGCTACACCTTC
CASSGIFYGYTF
>TRBV2|NA|TRBJ1-5|NA
TGTGCCAGCAGTAACGACGGGAATCAGCCCCAGCATTTT
CASSNDGNQPQHF
>TRBV2|NA|TRBJ2-3|NA
TGTGCCAGCAGTGAACTAGCAGATACGCAGTATTTT
CASSELADTQYF
>TRBV5-6|NA|TRBJ2-2|NA
TGTGCCAGCAGCTTGCCCGGGATGAACACCGGGGAGCTGTTTTTT
CASSLPGMNTGELFF
>TRBV13|TRBD1|TRBJ2-3|NA
TGTGCCAGCAGCTTAGACTACGGGACAGGTGGAAATACGCAGTATTTT
CASSLDYGTGGNTQYF
>TRBV6-6|NA|TRBJ2-3|NA
TGTGCCAGCAGTTACCGCCAGGGTCGGGGCACAGATACGCAGTATTTT
CASSYRQGRGTDTQYF